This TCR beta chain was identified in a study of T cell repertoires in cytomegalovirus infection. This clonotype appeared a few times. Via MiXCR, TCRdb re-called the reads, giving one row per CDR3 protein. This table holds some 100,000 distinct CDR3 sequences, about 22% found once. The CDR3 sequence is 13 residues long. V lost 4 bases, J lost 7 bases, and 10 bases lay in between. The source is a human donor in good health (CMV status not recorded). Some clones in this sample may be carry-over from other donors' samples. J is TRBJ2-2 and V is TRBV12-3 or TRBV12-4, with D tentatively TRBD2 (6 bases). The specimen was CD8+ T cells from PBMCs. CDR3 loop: CASSYGGNGELFF. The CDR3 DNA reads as TGTGCCAGCAGTTACGGGGGAAACGGGGAGCTGTTTTTT.